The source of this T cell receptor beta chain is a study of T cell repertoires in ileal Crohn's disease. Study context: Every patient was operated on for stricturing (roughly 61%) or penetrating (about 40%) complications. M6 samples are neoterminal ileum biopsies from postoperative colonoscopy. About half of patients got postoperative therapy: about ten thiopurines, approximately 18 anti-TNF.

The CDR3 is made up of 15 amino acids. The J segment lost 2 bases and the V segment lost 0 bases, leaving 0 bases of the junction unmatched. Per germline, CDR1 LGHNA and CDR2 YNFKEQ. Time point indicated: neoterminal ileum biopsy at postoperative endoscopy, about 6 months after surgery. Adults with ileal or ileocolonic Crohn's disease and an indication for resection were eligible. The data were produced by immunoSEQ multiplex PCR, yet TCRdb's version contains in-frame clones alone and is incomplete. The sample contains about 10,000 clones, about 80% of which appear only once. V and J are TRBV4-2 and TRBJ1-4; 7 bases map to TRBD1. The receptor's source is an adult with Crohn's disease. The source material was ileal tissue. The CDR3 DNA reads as TGTGCCAGCAGCCAAGAGGGACAGACTAATGAAAAACTGTTTTTT. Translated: CASSQEGQTNEKLFF.